These T cell receptor beta chains were read from a single sample in a study of T cells after yellow fever vaccination. Using its own MiXCR run on the 5' RACE reads, TCRdb lists one record per CDR3 protein. The sample carries more than 300,000 distinct CDR3 sequences, roughly 6.8% recorded once. The specimen comprised PBMCs, sampled roughly 47 days after the first yellow fever vaccination. The receptors come from a man aged 18 to 35 who received the YFV17D yellow fever vaccine. The CDR3 runs from the conserved cysteine through the conserved F or W. D genes are given only for firm matches. Some rows have no size entry. The others give once, few or many, or a class for an expanded clone.

clone_size d_call j_call v_call cdr3_aa cdr3_nt
- - TRBJ1-4 TRBV6-1 CATRSTGGEKLFF TGTGCCACCAGATCAACTGGGGGGGAAAAACTGTTTTTT
few TRBD1 TRBJ1-1 TRBV18 CASSPSRDRGEAFF TGTGCCAGCTCACCAAGCCGGGACAGGGGGGAAGCTTTCTTT
- - TRBJ1-6 TRBV5-8 CASSYNRGYSPLHF TGTGCCAGCAGCTACAACAGAGGCTATTCACCCCTCCACTTT
many TRBD2 TRBJ2-3 TRBV5-1 CASSLGRGGSDTQYF TGCGCCAGCAGCTTGGGGCGGGGGGGGTCAGATACGCAGTATTTT
few - TRBJ2-1 TRBV10-3 CATATWENEQFF TGTGCCACTGCTACCTGGGAAAATGAGCAGTTCTTC
few - TRBJ2-1 TRBV20-1 CSASYNEQFF TGCAGTGCTAGTTACAATGAGCAGTTCTTC
- - TRBJ2-4 TRBV4-3 CASSRWGPGQIAKNIQYF TGCGCCAGCAGCCGATGGGGGCCCGGGCAAATAGCCAAAAACATTCAGTACTTC
few TRBD1 TRBJ1-1 TRBV7-9 CASSPRQGGTEAFF TGTGCCAGCAGCCCTCGACAGGGCGGAACTGAAGCTTTCTTT
many - TRBJ2-5 TRBV6-2/TRBV6-3 CASSDGAQETQYF TGTGCCAGCAGTGACGGGGCCCAAGAGACCCAGTACTTC
few TRBD1 TRBJ1-5 TRBV12-3/TRBV12-4 CASAGGLSDSNQPQHF TGTGCCAGCGCAGGGGGACTCTCGGATAGCAATCAGCCCCAGCATTTT
few TRBD2 TRBJ2-5 TRBV7-8 CASSSLQRGELETQYF TGTGCCAGCAGCTCTCTCCAGCGGGGGGAATTGGAGACCCAGTACTTC
- - TRBJ2-2 TRBV7-2 CASSFAGSGRELFF TGTGCCAGCAGCTTTGCGGGTTCGGGGCGGGAGCTGTTTTTT
few TRBD1 TRBJ2-7 TRBV3-1 CASSLSTGLRDEQYF TGTGCCAGCAGCCTTTCGACAGGGCTTAGGGACGAGCAGTACTTC
few - TRBJ2-5 TRBV11-1 CASSLEEYGTQYF TGTGCCAGCAGCTTAGAGGAGTACGGGACCCAGTACTTC
many TRBD2 TRBJ2-5 TRBV12-3/TRBV12-4 CASSLAGGAQYF TGTGCCAGCAGTTTAGCCGGGGGGGCCCAGTACTTC
few - TRBJ1-3 TRBV28 CAGSETSSGNTIYF TGTGCCGGGTCTGAGACAAGCTCTGGAAACACCATATATTTT
few - TRBJ2-7 TRBV20-1 CSARLQGFSYEQYF TGCAGTGCTAGACTACAGGGCTTCTCCTACGAGCAGTACTTC
- - TRBJ2-7 TRBV6-6 CASSYGEEQYF TGTGCCAGCAGTTACGGGGAGGAGCAGTACTTC
few TRBD1 TRBJ2-1 TRBV4-2 CASSPGTGLYNEQFF TGTGCCAGCAGCCCCGGGACAGGGCTATACAATGAGCAGTTCTTC
many - TRBJ1-5 TRBV7-2 CASSWTVSNQPQHF TGTGCCAGCAGTTGGACAGTTAGCAATCAGCCCCAGCATTTT
few TRBD1 TRBJ2-1 TRBV4-2 CASSRDRAPNNEQFF TGTGCCAGCAGCCGTGACAGGGCCCCCAACAATGAGCAGTTCTTC
few TRBD1 TRBJ1-6 TRBV9 CASSAERGQGNSPLHF TGTGCCAGCAGCGCCGAGAGGGGACAGGGGAATTCACCCCTCCACTTT
- TRBD2 TRBJ2-4 TRBV2 CASGIAGADIQYF TGTGCCAGCGGAATAGCGGGGGCGGACATTCAGTACTTC
- TRBD1 TRBJ2-3 TRBV12-3/TRBV12-4 CASSPSTGGTDTQYF TGTGCCAGCAGTCCCTCGACAGGGGGCACAGATACGCAGTATTTT
- - TRBJ1-2 TRBV4-2 CASSQDQVGYGYTF TGTGCCAGCAGCCAAGATCAGGTGGGATATGGCTACACCTTC
- TRBD1 TRBJ2-3 TRBV12-3/TRBV12-4 CASRTSQGPRTDTQYF TGTGCCAGCAGAACTTCACAGGGGCCCCGCACAGATACGCAGTATTTT
- - TRBJ2-7 TRBV28 CASSIHSYEQYF TGTGCCAGCAGTATCCACTCCTACGAGCAGTACTTC
many - TRBJ2-3 TRBV7-2 CASSLVGASSTDTQYF TGTGCCAGCAGCTTAGTCGGGGCCTCCTCCACAGATACGCAGTATTTT
- TRBD1 TRBJ2-7 TRBV6-2/TRBV6-3 CASSPGLVDRGLEQYF TGTGCCAGCAGTCCCGGCCTGGTTGACAGGGGCTTGGAGCAGTACTTC
- - TRBJ2-5 TRBV18 CASSPSVYQETQYF TGTGCCAGCTCACCGTCTGTGTACCAAGAGACCCAGTACTTC
few TRBD1 TRBJ2-3 TRBV4-1 CASSQWGTDTDTQYF TGCGCCAGCAGCCAATGGGGGACAGACACAGATACGCAGTATTTT
- TRBD1 TRBJ1-2 TRBV20-1 CSAREGTALYGYTF TGCAGTGCTAGAGAGGGGACAGCACTCTATGGCTACACCTTC
- TRBD1 TRBJ2-2 TRBV5-1 CASSSAYRGAGELFF TGCGCCAGCAGCTCGGCCTACAGGGGCGCCGGGGAGCTGTTTTTT
few - TRBJ1-5 TRBV6-2/TRBV6-3 CASTTWGTPYSNQPQHF TGTGCCAGCACCACCTGGGGGACACCCTATAGCAATCAGCCCCAGCATTTT
- - TRBJ2-5 TRBV5-1 CASSYAGGKETQYF TGCGCCAGCAGCTACGCGGGTGGGAAAGAGACCCAGTACTTC
many - TRBJ2-1 TRBV7-9 CASSPKDPTYNEQFF TGTGCCAGCAGCCCCAAGGACCCCACATACAATGAGCAGTTCTTC
- - TRBJ2-3 TRBV11-2 CASNYGGAGGDTQYF TGTGCCAGCAATTATGGGGGGGCTGGCGGAGATACGCAGTATTTT
few - TRBJ2-3 TRBV19 CASSIKGPASTTDTQYF TGTGCCAGTAGTATAAAGGGACCCGCGAGTACCACAGATACGCAGTATTTT
few - TRBJ2-7 TRBV2 CASRGPRAWEQYF TGTGCCAGCAGGGGGCCCCGGGCCTGGGAGCAGTACTTC